Listed below are T cell receptor beta chains from one sample, sequenced in a study of OX40 agonist ivuxolimab in advanced cancers. This table comes from immunoSEQ multiplex PCR, and its TCRdb copy is limited to in-frame clones, with some not included. The sample includes about 70,000 clones, just over 85% of them seen just once. Source: CD4+ or CD8+ T cells sorted from blood, taken in a trial of the OX40 agonist ivuxolimab. The origin of the receptors is an adult with an advanced solid tumor such as melanoma, head and neck, liver or kidney cancer. The CDR3 runs from the conserved cysteine through the conserved F or W. Each record gives: J gene, D gene, V gene, clone size, CDR3 protein, CDR3 DNA. D genes are given only for firm matches. Expanded clones are given a class, and other clones once, few, many or no size at all.

j_call: TRBJ2-5; d_call: -; v_call: TRBV4-1; clone_size: -; cdr3_aa: CASSLGGPKGPQETQYF; cdr3_nt: TGCGCCAGCAGCCTAGGAGGTCCCAAGGGCCCTCAAGAGACCCAGTACTTC
j_call: TRBJ2-7; d_call: -; v_call: TRBV11-2; clone_size: -; cdr3_aa: CASNQQGTTYHEQYF; cdr3_nt: TGTGCCAGCAACCAACAGGGCACAACCTACCACGAGCAGTACTTC
j_call: TRBJ2-5; d_call: -; v_call: TRBV29-1; clone_size: once; cdr3_aa: CSVEGGSRQETQYF; cdr3_nt: TGCAGCGTTGAAGGTGGCTCGCGCCAAGAGACCCAGTACTTC
j_call: TRBJ1-1; d_call: -; v_call: TRBV6-5; clone_size: once; cdr3_aa: CASRPGSGVPEAFF; cdr3_nt: TGTGCCAGCAGACCCGGTTCAGGGGTACCAGAAGCTTTCTTT
j_call: TRBJ1-1; d_call: -; v_call: TRBV28; clone_size: few; cdr3_aa: CASGQTNTEAFF; cdr3_nt: TGTGCCAGCGGACAGACGAACACTGAAGCTTTCTTT
j_call: TRBJ2-3; d_call: TRBD1; v_call: TRBV7-3; clone_size: -; cdr3_aa: CASSSTLTGADTQYF; cdr3_nt: TGTGCCAGCAGCTCAACGTTGACAGGGGCAGATACGCAGTATTTT
j_call: TRBJ2-3; d_call: TRBD2; v_call: TRBV7-3; clone_size: -; cdr3_aa: CASSLRETSGGGDTQYF; cdr3_nt: TGTGCCAGCAGCTTAAGGGAGACTAGCGGGGGAGGTGATACGCAGTATTTT
j_call: TRBJ2-1; d_call: TRBD2; v_call: TRBV15; clone_size: -; cdr3_aa: CATSRGTSGSYNEQFF; cdr3_nt: TGTGCCACCAGCAGAGGGACTAGCGGTTCCTACAATGAGCAGTTCTTC
j_call: TRBJ1-2; d_call: -; v_call: TRBV11-1; clone_size: -; cdr3_aa: CASSPWDTVRGYTF; cdr3_nt: TGTGCCAGCAGCCCATGGGACACTGTTAGGGGCTACACCTTC
j_call: TRBJ2-3; d_call: TRBD2; v_call: TRBV27; clone_size: -; cdr3_aa: CASSLVGLAEIITDTQYF; cdr3_nt: TGTGCCAGCAGTTTAGTGGGACTAGCGGAAATTATCACAGATACGCAGTATTTT
j_call: TRBJ2-1; d_call: TRBD2; v_call: TRBV6-5; clone_size: -; cdr3_aa: CASRGLAASYNEQFF; cdr3_nt: TGTGCCAGCCGAGGACTAGCGGCCTCCTACAATGAGCAGTTCTTC
j_call: TRBJ2-5; d_call: -; v_call: TRBV6-1; clone_size: -; cdr3_aa: CASSGTDQETQYF; cdr3_nt: TGTGCCAGCAGTGGGACAGATCAAGAGACCCAGTACTTC
j_call: TRBJ2-3; d_call: -; v_call: TRBV9; clone_size: -; cdr3_aa: CASSVGSGGQEYTDTQYF; cdr3_nt: TGTGCCAGCAGCGTAGGGTCGGGGGGCCAAGAATACACAGATACGCAGTATTTT
j_call: TRBJ2-3; d_call: TRBD2; v_call: TRBV7-3; clone_size: once; cdr3_aa: CASSSTSGGLTDTQYF; cdr3_nt: TGTGCCAGCAGCTCGACTAGCGGGGGACTCACAGATACGCAGTATTTT
j_call: TRBJ1-1; d_call: -; v_call: TRBV7-9; clone_size: -; cdr3_aa: CASSPRMNTEAFF; cdr3_nt: TGTGCCAGCAGCCCAAGGATGAACACTGAAGCTTTCTTT
j_call: TRBJ2-3; d_call: TRBD2; v_call: TRBV30; clone_size: -; cdr3_aa: CAWSVRASGAGNTQYF; cdr3_nt: TGTGCCTGGAGTGTACGGGCTAGCGGGGCGGGAAATACGCAGTATTTT
j_call: TRBJ1-2; d_call: -; v_call: TRBV19; clone_size: once; cdr3_aa: CASSNLGAGNGYTF; cdr3_nt: TGTGCCAGTAGTAATCTAGGGGCAGGCAATGGCTACACCTTC
j_call: TRBJ1-3; d_call: TRBD1; v_call: TRBV6-6; clone_size: -; cdr3_aa: CASSSGQPRSGNTIYF; cdr3_nt: TGTGCCAGCAGTTCGGGACAGCCCCGCTCTGGAAACACCATATATTTT
j_call: TRBJ2-6; d_call: -; v_call: TRBV5-6; clone_size: -; cdr3_aa: CASRQWGRSGANVLTF; cdr3_nt: TGTGCCTCACGACAATGGGGCCGCTCTGGGGCCAACGTCCTGACTTTC
j_call: TRBJ2-5; d_call: TRBD1; v_call: TRBV5-1; clone_size: -; cdr3_aa: CASSLGQFQETQYF; cdr3_nt: TGCGCCAGCAGCCTGGGACAGTTTCAAGAGACCCAGTACTTC
j_call: TRBJ2-3; d_call: -; v_call: TRBV5-4; clone_size: -; cdr3_aa: CASSLQSTDTQYF; cdr3_nt: TGTGCCAGCAGCTTGCAGAGCACAGATACGCAGTATTTT
j_call: TRBJ2-7; d_call: TRBD1; v_call: TRBV7-2; clone_size: -; cdr3_aa: CASSLVTGGAYEQYF; cdr3_nt: TGTGCCAGCAGCTTAGTGACAGGGGGCGCCTACGAGCAGTACTTC